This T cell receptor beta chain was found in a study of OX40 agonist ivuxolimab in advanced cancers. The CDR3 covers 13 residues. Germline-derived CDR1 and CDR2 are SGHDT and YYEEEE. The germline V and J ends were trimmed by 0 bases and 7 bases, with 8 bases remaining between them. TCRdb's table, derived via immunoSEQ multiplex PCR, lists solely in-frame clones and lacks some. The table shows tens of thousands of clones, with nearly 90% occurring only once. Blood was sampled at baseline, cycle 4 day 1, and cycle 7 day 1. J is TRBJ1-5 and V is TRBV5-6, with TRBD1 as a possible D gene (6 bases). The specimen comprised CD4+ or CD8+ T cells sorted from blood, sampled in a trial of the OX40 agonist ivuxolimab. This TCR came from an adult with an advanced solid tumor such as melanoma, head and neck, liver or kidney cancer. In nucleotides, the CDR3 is TGTGCCAGCAGCTTGGACAGGGACCAGCCCCAGCATTTT. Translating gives CASSLDRDQPQHF.